This TCR beta chain was sequenced in a study of tumor-infiltrating T cells and Merkel cell polyomavirus. Overall study context: The T cells studied were CD8+ and recognized the Merkel cell polyomavirus KLL epitope. Chemotherapy, radiation and immunotherapies were given, not standardized across patients.

The ends were cut back, 5 bases at V and 1 base at J, with 9 bases in the middle. CDR3 length equals 14 residues. The germline gives CDR1 SEHNR, CDR2 FQNEAQ (reference sequence). Robust Merkel cell polyomavirus Large T antigen positivity by immunohistochemistry was seen in all patients' tumors. Note on this clone: What it recognizes is unknown.

Findings of the study overall: Tumors with roughly 5-120 versus 0-3 unique KLL-specific clonotypes showed a significant MCC-specific survival advantage. Largely private KLL-specific TRB repertoires had one clonotype shared by two patients.

Method: immunoSEQ multiplex PCR; TCRdb's copy keeps in-frame clones and lacks some. The sample carries more than 20,000 clones, about 85% recorded once. This clonotype was obtained from a middle-aged man with Merkel cell carcinoma. This chain joins TRBV7-9 and TRBJ1-3; a weak D match, TRBD1 (6 bases). Input material: lymph node tissue. Here the CDR3 reads CASSATGSGNTIYF. The CDR3 DNA follows: TGTGCCAGCAGCGCTACAGGGTCTGGAAACACCATATATTTT.